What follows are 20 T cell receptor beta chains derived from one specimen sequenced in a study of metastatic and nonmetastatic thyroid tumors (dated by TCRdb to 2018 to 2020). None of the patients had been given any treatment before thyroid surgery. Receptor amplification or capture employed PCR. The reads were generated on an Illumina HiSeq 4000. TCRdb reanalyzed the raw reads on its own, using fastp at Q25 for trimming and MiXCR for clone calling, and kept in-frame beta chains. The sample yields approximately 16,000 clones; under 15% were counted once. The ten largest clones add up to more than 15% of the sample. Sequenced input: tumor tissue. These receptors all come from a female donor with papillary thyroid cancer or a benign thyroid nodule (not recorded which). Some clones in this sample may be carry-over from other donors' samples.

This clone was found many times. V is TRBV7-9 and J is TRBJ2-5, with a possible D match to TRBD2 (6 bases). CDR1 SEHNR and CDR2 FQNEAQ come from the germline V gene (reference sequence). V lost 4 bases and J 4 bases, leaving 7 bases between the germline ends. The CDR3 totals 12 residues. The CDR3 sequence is CASSWDLETQYF. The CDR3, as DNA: TGTGCCAGCAGCTGGGACTTAGAGACCCAGTACTTC.

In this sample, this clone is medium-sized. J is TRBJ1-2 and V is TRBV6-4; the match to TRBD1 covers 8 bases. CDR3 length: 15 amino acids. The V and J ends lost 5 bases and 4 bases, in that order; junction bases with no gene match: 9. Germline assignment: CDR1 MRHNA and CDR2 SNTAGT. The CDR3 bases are TGTGCCAGCAGTCAGGGGGCAGGGGGCGTCTATGGCTACACCTTC. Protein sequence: CASSQGAGGVYGYTF.

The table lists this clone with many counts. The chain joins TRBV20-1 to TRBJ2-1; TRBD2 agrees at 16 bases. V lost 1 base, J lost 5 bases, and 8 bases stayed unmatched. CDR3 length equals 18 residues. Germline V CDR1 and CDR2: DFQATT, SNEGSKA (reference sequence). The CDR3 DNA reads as TGCAGTGCTAGAGGAGGGACTAGCGGGAGGGCCGGGAACAATGAGCAGTTCTTC. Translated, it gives CSARGGTSGRAGNNEQFF.

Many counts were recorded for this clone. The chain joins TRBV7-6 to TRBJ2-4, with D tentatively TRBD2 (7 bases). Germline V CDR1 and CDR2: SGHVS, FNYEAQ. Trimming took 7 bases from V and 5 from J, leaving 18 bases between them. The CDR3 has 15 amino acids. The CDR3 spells CASTPGPGGQNIQYF. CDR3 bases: TGTGCCAGCACCCCGGGCCCGGGGGGCCAAAACATTCAGTACTTC.

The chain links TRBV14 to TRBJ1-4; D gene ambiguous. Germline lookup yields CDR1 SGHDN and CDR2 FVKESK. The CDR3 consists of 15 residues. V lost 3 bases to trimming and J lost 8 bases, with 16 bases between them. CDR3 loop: CASSHTGTPGEKLFF. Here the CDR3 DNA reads TGTGCCAGCAGCCACACGGGCACCCCCGGGGAAAAACTGTTTTTT.

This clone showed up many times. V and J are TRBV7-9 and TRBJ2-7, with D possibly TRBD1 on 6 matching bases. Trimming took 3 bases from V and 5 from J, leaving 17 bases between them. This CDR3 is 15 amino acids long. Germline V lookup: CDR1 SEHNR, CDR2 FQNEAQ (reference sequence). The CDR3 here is CASSLSGTPSHEQYF. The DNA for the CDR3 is TGTGCCAGCAGCTTGTCCGGGACACCTTCCCACGAGCAGTACTTC. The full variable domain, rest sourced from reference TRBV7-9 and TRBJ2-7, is DTGVSQNPRHKITKRGQNVTFRCDPISEHNRLYWYRQTLGQGPEFLTYFQNEAQLEKSRLLSDRFSAERPKGSFSTLEIQRTEQGDSAMYLCASSLSGTPSHEQYFGPGTRLTVT.

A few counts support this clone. The CDR3 reads CACPGGRGVYGYTF. Written as DNA, the CDR3 is TGTGCCTGTCCGGGGGGGCGGGGAGTCTATGGCTACACCTTC. The chain carries TRBV30 and TRBJ1-2, with D maybe TRBD1 (6 bases). V was clipped by 6 bases and J by 4 bases, with 18 bases between them. Germline V gene data show CDR1 as GTSNPN and CDR2 as SVGIG (reference sequence). CDR3 length equals 14 residues.

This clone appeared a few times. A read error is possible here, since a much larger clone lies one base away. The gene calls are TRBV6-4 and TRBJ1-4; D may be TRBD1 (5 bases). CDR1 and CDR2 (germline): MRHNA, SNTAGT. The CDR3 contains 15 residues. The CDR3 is CVSRAPRGGSEKLFF. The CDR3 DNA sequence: TGTGTCAGCAGGGCCCCTCGGGGAGGATCGGAAAAACTGTTTTTT.

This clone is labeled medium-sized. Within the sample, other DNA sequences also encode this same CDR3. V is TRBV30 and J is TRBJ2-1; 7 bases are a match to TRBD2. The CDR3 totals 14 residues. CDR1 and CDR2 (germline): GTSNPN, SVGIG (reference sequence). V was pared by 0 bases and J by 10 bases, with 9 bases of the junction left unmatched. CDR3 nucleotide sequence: TGTGCCTGGAGTGTACTCCCGGGGGACTACGAGCAGTTCTTC. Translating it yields CAWSVLPGDYEQFF.

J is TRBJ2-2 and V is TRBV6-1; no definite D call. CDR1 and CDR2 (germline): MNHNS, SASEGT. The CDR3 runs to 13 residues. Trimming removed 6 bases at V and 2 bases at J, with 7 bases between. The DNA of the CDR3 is TGTGCCAGCAGCGAGATAAACACCGGGGAGCTGTTTTTT. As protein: CASSEINTGELFF.

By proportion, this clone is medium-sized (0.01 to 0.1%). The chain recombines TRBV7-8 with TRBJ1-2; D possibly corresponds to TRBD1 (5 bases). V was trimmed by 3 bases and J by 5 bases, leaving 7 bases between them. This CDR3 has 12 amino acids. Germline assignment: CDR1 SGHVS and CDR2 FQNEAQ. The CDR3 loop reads CASSFGGYGYTF. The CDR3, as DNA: TGTGCCAGCAGCTTTGGGGGATATGGCTACACCTTC.

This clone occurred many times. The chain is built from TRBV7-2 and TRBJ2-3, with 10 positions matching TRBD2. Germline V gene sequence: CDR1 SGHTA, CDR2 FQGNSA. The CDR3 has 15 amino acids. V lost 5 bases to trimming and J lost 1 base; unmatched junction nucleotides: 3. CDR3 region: CASSTLAGGTDTQYF. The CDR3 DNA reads TGTGCCAGCAGCACCCTAGCGGGGGGCACAGATACGCAGTATTTT.

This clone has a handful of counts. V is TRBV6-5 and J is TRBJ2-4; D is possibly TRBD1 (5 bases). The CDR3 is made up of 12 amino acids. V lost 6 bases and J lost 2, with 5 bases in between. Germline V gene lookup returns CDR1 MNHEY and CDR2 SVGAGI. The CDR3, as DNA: TGTGCCAGCAGGGGGCCCAAAAACATTCAGTACTTC. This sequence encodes CASRGPKNIQYF.

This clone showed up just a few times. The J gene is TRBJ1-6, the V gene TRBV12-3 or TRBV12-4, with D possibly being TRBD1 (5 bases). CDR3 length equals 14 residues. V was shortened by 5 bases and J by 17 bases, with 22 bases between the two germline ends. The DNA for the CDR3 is TGTGCCAGCAGTCGCTACAGGATAATTCACCCCATCCACTTT. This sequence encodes CASSRYRIIHPIHF.

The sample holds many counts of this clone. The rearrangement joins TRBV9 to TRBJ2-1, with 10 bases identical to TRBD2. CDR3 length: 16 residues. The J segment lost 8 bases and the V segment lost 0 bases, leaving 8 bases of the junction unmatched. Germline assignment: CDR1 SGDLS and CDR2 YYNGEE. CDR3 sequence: CASSVAPSGSGYEQFF. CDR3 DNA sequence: TGTGCCAGCAGCGTAGCGCCTAGCGGGAGTGGGTATGAGCAGTTCTTC.

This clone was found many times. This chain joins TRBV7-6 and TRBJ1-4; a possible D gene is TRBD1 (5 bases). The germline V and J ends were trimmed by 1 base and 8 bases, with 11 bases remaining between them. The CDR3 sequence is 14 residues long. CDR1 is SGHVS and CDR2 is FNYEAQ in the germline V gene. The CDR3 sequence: CASSLGQGSEKLFF. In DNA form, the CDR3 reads TGTGCCAGCAGCTTAGGGCAGGGAAGCGAAAAACTGTTTTTT. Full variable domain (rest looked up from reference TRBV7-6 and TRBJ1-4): GAGVSQSPRYKVTKRGQDVALRCDPISGHVSLYWYRQALGQGPEFLTYFNYEAQQDKSGLPNDRFSAERPEGSISTLTIQRTEQRDSAMYRCASSLGQGSEKLFFGSGTQLSVL.

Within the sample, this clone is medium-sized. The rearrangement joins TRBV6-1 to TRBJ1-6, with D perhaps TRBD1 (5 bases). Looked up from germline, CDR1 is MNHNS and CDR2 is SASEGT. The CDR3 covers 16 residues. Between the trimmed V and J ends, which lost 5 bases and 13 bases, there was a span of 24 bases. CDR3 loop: CASSLNGGNLIHPLHF. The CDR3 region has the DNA TGTGCCAGCAGTCTAAACGGGGGAAACCTAATTCACCCCCTCCACTTT.

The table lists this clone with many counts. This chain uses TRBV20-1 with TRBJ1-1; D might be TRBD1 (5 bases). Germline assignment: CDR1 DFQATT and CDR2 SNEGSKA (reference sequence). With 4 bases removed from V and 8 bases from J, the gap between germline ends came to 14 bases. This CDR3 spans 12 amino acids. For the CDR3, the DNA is TGCAGTGCTATTTTGGAGGGGCTCGAAGCTTTCTTT. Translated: CSAILEGLEAFF.

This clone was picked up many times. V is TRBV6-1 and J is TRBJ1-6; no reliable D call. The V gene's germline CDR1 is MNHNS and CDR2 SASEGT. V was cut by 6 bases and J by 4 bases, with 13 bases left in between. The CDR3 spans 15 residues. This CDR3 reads CASRQPLVYNSPLHF. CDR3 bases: TGTGCCAGCAGACAGCCTCTGGTGTATAATTCACCCCTCCACTTT.

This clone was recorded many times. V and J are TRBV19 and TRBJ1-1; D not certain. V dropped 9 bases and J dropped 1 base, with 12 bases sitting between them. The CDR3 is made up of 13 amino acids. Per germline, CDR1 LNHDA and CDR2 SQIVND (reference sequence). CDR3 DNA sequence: TGTGCCAGCAACCCCAGAGAGAACACTGAAGCTTTCTTT. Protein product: CASNPRENTEAFF.